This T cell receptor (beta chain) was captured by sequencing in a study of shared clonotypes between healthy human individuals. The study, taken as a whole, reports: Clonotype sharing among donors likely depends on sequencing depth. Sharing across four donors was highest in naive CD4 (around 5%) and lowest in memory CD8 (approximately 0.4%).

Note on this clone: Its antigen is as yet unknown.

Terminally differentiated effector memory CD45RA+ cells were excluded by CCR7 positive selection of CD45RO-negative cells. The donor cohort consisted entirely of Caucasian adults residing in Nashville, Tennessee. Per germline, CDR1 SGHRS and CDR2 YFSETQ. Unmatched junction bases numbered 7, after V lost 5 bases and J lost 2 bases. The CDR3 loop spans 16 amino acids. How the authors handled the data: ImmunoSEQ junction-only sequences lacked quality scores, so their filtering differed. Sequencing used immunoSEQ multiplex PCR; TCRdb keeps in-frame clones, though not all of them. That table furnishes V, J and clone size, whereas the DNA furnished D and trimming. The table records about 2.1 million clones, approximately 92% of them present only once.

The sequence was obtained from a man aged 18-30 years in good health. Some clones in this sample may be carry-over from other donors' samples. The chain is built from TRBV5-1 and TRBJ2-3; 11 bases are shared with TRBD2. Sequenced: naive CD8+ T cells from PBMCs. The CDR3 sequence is CASRDGLAGTTDTQYF. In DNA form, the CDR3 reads TGCGCCAGCAGGGATGGACTAGCGGGTACCACAGATACGCAGTATTTT.